The clone carrying this T cell receptor (beta chain) was picked up one time. Its antigen is still unknown. This sample is part of a study of cytotoxic CD8 clonotypes in ibrutinib-treated CLL. Clones were read by immunoSEQ multiplex PCR, and TCRdb kept only the in-frame ones, dropping some. This sample yields tens of thousands of clones, of which 62% are seen a single time; 11% to 15% belongs to the top ten. This CDR3 has 16 residues. In germline, CDR1 is LNHDA, CDR2 SQIVND (reference sequence). V gave up 5 bases and J gave up 3 bases, with 20 bases separating them. General study results and limits: Against age-matched healthy donors, baseline clonality ran higher and tracked circulating CD8+ T-cell counts.

The source was PBMCs, collected before ibrutinib treatment. The source of this sequence is a human donor with chronic lymphocytic leukemia. This chain joins TRBV19 and TRBJ2-7; D is perhaps TRBD1 (6 bases). The CDR3 region has the DNA TGTGCCAGTAGTCCCGAGGGGACATTACCCTACTACGAGCAGTACTTC. Protein sequence: CASSPEGTLPYYEQYF.